Following are 13 T cell receptor beta chains from one sample sequenced in a study of T cell responses to AZD1222 COVID-19 vaccine. TCRdb's copy holds only in-frame clones and misses some; the assay was immunoSEQ multiplex PCR. In the table there are around 180,000 clones, 88% of which are singletons. The sequencing here drew on peripheral blood, taken 28 days after the second AZD1222 dose. The receptors were gathered from an adult who received the AZD1222 COVID-19 vaccine.

V gene TRBV9 combines with J gene TRBJ1-1; TRBD1 matches 7 bases. The length of the CDR3 is 15 residues. From germline, CDR1 is SGDLS and CDR2 YYNGEE. V lost 6 bases, J lost 1 base, and 9 bases stayed unmatched. Here the CDR3 reads CASTVTDRANTEAFF. The CDR3 DNA is TGTGCCAGCACTGTGACCGACAGGGCGAACACTGAAGCTTTCTTT. The full variable domain, rest sourced from reference TRBV9 and TRBJ1-1, is DSGVTQTPKHLITATGQRVTLRCSPRSGDLSVYWYQQSLDQGLQFLIQYYNGEERAKGNILERFSAQQFPDLHSELNLSSLELGDSALYFCASTVTDRANTEAFFGQGTRLTVV.

The chain carries TRBV5-1 and TRBJ1-2, with D unresolved. This CDR3 is built from 13 residues. Germline V lookup: CDR1 SGHRS, CDR2 YFSETQ. Trimming stripped 1 base from V and 1 base from J, with 5 bases between. DNA for the CDR3: TGCGCCAGCAGCTTGCCAGATAACTATGGCTACACCTTC. Protein: CASSLPDNYGYTF.

The chain employs TRBV24-1 and TRBJ1-5; 10 positions match TRBD1. The CDR3 length is 14 residues. The germline V gene has CDR1 KGHDR and CDR2 SFDVKD. V gave up 11 bases and J gave up 1 base; unmatched junction bases: 4. CDR3 region: CAIRTGGSNQPQHF. The DNA for the CDR3 is TGTGCCATCCGGACAGGGGGAAGCAATCAGCCCCAGCATTTT.

This clone appeared a few times. V usage is TRBV11-1 and J usage is TRBJ2-3, with D possibly matching TRBD2 (6 bases). Deletions cut 5 bases from V and 1 base from J, with 13 bases between. Germline V lookup: CDR1 SGHAT, CDR2 FQDESV (reference sequence). CDR3 length equals 15 residues. CDR3 amino acids: CASSLRASGTDTQYF. The CDR3 DNA reads TGTGCCAGCAGCCTAAGGGCTAGCGGCACAGATACGCAGTATTTT.

The CDR3 protein is CASSQVTGAEQYF. CDR3 DNA sequence: TGTGCCAGCAGCCAAGTAACGGGGGCGGAGCAGTACTTC. The chain couples TRBV3-1 (or the pseudogene TRBV3-2) to TRBJ2-7; D possibly uses TRBD1 or TRBD2 (6 bases each). Between the trimmed V and J ends, which lost 1 base and 7 bases, there was a span of 11 bases. Per germline, CDR1 LGHDT and CDR2 YNNKEL (reference sequence). CDR3 length: 13 residues.

This clone has a single count. The chain couples TRBV6-5 to TRBJ2-1; 7 nucleotides align to TRBD1. This CDR3 has 14 amino acids. The germline V gene encodes CDR1 MNHEY and CDR2 SVGAGI. Germline trimming cut 8 bases from V and 7 bases from J; bases unmatched to any gene: 11. In nucleotides, the CDR3 is TGTGCCAGCTCGAGACAGGGAAGTTTAAATGAGCAGTTCTTC. Translating it yields CASSRQGSLNEQFF.

The CDR3, as DNA: TGTGCCAGTAGTACCGGTTTTGTCCAAACTTGGGGACTAGCGGGACCCTTCTCCTACGAGCAGTACTTC. It yields the protein CASSTGFVQTWGLAGPFSYEQYF. The chain combines TRBV19 with TRBJ2-7, with 13 bases that match TRBD2. The CDR3 has 23 residues. Per germline, CDR1 LNHDA and CDR2 SQIVND (reference sequence). Trimming removed 4 bases from V and 0 bases from J; junction bases left unmatched: 24.

CDR3 region: CASSVAGGTQHF. The CDR3 region has the DNA TGTGCCAGCAGCGTAGCCGGGGGGACCCAGCATTTT. The chain uses TRBV9 and TRBJ1-5; tentatively, D is TRBD1 (5 bases). The CDR3 has 12 amino acids. Germline CDR1 SGDLS, CDR2 YYNGEE. The germline V and J ends were trimmed by 0 bases and 11 bases, with 9 bases remaining between them.

This chain connects TRBV6-5 to TRBJ2-7; 7 bases fit TRBD1. The CDR3 has 15 amino acids. Per the germline V gene, CDR1 is MNHEY and CDR2 is SVGAGI. V gave up 5 bases and J gave up 0 bases; unmatched junction bases: 7. The CDR3 region is CASSHRQGTSYEQYF. CDR3 DNA sequence: TGTGCCAGCAGTCATCGACAGGGCACCTCCTACGAGCAGTACTTC.

This clone was seen just once. The chain uses TRBV10-3 and TRBJ1-1, with D possibly matching TRBD1 (5 bases). The CDR3 is 13 residues long. V was trimmed by 10 bases and J by 4 bases, leaving 16 bases between them. The germline gives CDR1 ENHRY, CDR2 SYGVKD. Here the CDR3 DNA reads TGTGCCAGCAACCTACAGGAGGGCACTGAAGCTTTCTTT. Its protein product is CASNLQEGTEAFF.

The rearrangement uses TRBV18 and TRBJ1-5, with 8 bases matching TRBD1. CDR1 and CDR2 (germline): KGHSH, LQKENI. V trimming: 5 bases; J trimming: 1 base; junction bases outside the gene matches: 7. The CDR3 consists of 16 residues. This CDR3 is CASSKGQGGSNQPQHF. The CDR3 DNA reads TGTGCCAGCTCAAAAGGACAGGGAGGGAGCAATCAGCCCCAGCATTTT.

The chain couples TRBV7-9 to TRBJ2-2; 8 bases align to TRBD1. V was pared by 1 base and J by 2 bases, with 3 bases of the junction left unmatched. This CDR3 region has 16 residues. CDR1 and CDR2 from the germline V gene are SEHNR and FQNEAQ (reference sequence). CDR3 amino acids: CASSLVPGGNTGELFF. The CDR3 coding sequence is TGTGCCAGCAGCTTAGTCCCAGGGGGCAACACCGGGGAGCTGTTTTTT.

V usage is TRBV7-3 and J usage is TRBJ2-1; TRBD2 aligns across 8 bases. CDR1 is SGHTA and CDR2 is FQGTGA in the germline V gene. The V gene end was trimmed by 6 bases and the J gene end by 0 bases; junction bases not matched to a gene: 13. This CDR3 comprises 18 residues. The CDR3 region has the DNA TGTGCCAGCAGTCCGGCCCCTAGCGGGCCTTTCTCCTACAATGAGCAGTTCTTC. Its protein is CASSPAPSGPFSYNEQFF.